This T cell receptor beta chain was identified in a study of regulatory T cells in long-lasting Graves disease. This clonotype has at least ten counts. TCR beta libraries were built with iRepertoire HTBI primers and Arm-PCR of CDR3 regions. Each CDR3 protein gets one entry after TCRdb re-called the multiplex PCR reads with MiXCR. Found here are around 250,000 distinct CDR3 sequences, around 16% of them singletons; the top ten hold approximately 20%. The time point here: newly diagnosed GD, antithyroid drugs for less than 3 months. RNA from PBMCs was the source of the TCR library. The sample was peripheral blood mononuclear cells (PBMCs), taken at new diagnosis, from a patient treated with antithyroid drugs. The receptor was isolated from a female donor with Graves disease.

CDR3 region: CASTVTWGNQPQHF. For the CDR3, the DNA is TGTGCCAGCACCGTCACCTGGGGCAATCAGCCCCAGCATTTT. The chain has TRBV12-3 or TRBV12-4 and TRBJ1-5, with unresolved D. Trimming removed 7 bases at V and 2 bases at J, with 12 bases between. The CDR3 covers 14 residues.